This is a list of T cell receptor beta chains from one sample in a study of cytomegalovirus exposure and HLA in healthy donors. Clones were sequenced by immunoSEQ multiplex PCR, and TCRdb holds only the in-frame ones, with some missing. The table shows about 160,000 clones, with roughly 80% occurring only once. The sample comprised PBMCs. The receptor set was obtained from a man aged 45-65 years in good health and CMV-seropositive. Both conserved end residues are part of each CDR3. A D gene is named only where the DNA matches it firmly. Only part of the rows carry a size: once, few, many, or a class if the clone is expanded.

D gene: .
V gene: TRBV7-2
J gene: TRBJ2-4
clone size: .
CDR3 protein: CASSLVGGVAKNIQYF
CDR3 DNA: TGTGCCAGCAGCTTAGTAGGGGGGGTAGCCAAAAACATTCAGTACTTC

D gene: TRBD2
V gene: TRBV5-5
J gene: TRBJ2-3
clone size: .
CDR3 protein: CASSLFGGAGDTQYF
CDR3 DNA: TGTGCCAGCAGCTTGTTCGGGGGGGCTGGAGATACGCAGTATTTT

D gene: TRBD2
V gene: TRBV7-9
J gene: TRBJ2-1
clone size: .
CDR3 protein: CASSFKLAGVNEQFF
CDR3 DNA: TGTGCCAGCAGCTTCAAGCTAGCGGGAGTCAATGAGCAGTTCTTC

D gene: TRBD1
V gene: TRBV28
J gene: TRBJ1-2
clone size: .
CDR3 protein: CASRTSGGAGYGYTF
CDR3 DNA: TGTGCCAGCAGAACCTCAGGGGGCGCAGGTTATGGCTACACCTTC

D gene: .
V gene: TRBV6-1
J gene: TRBJ1-6
clone size: .
CDR3 protein: CASSETSSYNSPLHF
CDR3 DNA: TGTGCCAGCAGTGAGACAAGCTCCTATAATTCACCCCTCCACTTT

D gene: .
V gene: TRBV20-1
J gene: TRBJ2-7
clone size: .
CDR3 protein: CSARQGNEQYF
CDR3 DNA: TGCAGTGCTAGACAGGGGAACGAGCAGTACTTC

D gene: TRBD1
V gene: TRBV4-3
J gene: TRBJ2-7
clone size: .
CDR3 protein: CASSQGTGAGEQYF
CDR3 DNA: TGCGCCAGCAGCCAAGGGACAGGGGCGGGGGAGCAGTACTTC

D gene: .
V gene: TRBV15
J gene: TRBJ2-2
clone size: .
CDR3 protein: CATSRGGAAPTGELFF
CDR3 DNA: TGTGCCACCAGCAGAGGTGGGGCAGCCCCGACCGGGGAGCTGTTTTTT

D gene: .
V gene: TRBV28
J gene: TRBJ1-4
clone size: .
CDR3 protein: CASSLWSGEKLFF
CDR3 DNA: TGTGCCAGCAGTTTATGGTCGGGAGAAAAACTGTTTTTT

D gene: .
V gene: TRBV9
J gene: TRBJ2-1
clone size: .
CDR3 protein: CASSVSGYNEQFF
CDR3 DNA: TGTGCCAGCAGCGTAAGCGGGTACAATGAGCAGTTCTTC

D gene: .
V gene: TRBV19
J gene: TRBJ2-2
clone size: .
CDR3 protein: CASSAGRGTGELFF
CDR3 DNA: TGTGCCAGTAGTGCAGGACGGGGCACCGGGGAGCTGTTTTTT

D gene: TRBD2
V gene: TRBV5-4
J gene: TRBJ2-3
clone size: .
CDR3 protein: CASSFRLAGGSTDTQYF
CDR3 DNA: TGTGCCAGCAGCTTCCGACTAGCGGGAGGGAGCACAGATACGCAGTATTTT

D gene: TRBD1
V gene: TRBV16
J gene: TRBJ1-4
clone size: .
CDR3 protein: CASSQSAGRGQEKLFF
CDR3 DNA: TGTGCCAGCAGCCAATCGGCCGGCAGGGGGCAAGAAAAACTGTTTTTT

D gene: .
V gene: TRBV28
J gene: TRBJ1-5
clone size: .
CDR3 protein: CAKASEQPQHF
CDR3 DNA: TGTGCCAAAGCGTCGGAGCAGCCCCAGCATTTT

D gene: TRBD2
V gene: TRBV5-1
J gene: TRBJ2-1
clone size: once
CDR3 protein: CASSLDPSGSGNEQFF
CDR3 DNA: TGCGCCAGCAGCTTGGATCCTAGCGGGAGCGGCAATGAGCAGTTCTTC

D gene: .
V gene: TRBV5-6
J gene: TRBJ1-1
clone size: .
CDR3 protein: CASSRGRAMNTEAFF
CDR3 DNA: TGTGCCAGCAGCAGGGGAAGGGCCATGAACACTGAAGCTTTCTTT

D gene: .
V gene: TRBV27
J gene: TRBJ1-2
clone size: .
CDR3 protein: CASSPYPDSNYGYTF
CDR3 DNA: TGTGCCAGCAGTCCCTACCCGGACAGTAACTATGGCTACACCTTC

D gene: .
V gene: TRBV2
J gene: TRBJ2-7
clone size: .
CDR3 protein: CASSERFARGSSYEQYF
CDR3 DNA: TGTGCCAGCAGTGAGAGGTTCGCCCGGGGTAGCTCCTACGAGCAGTACTTC

D gene: TRBD1
V gene: TRBV10-3
J gene: TRBJ2-5
clone size: .
CDR3 protein: CAISGGQGEGETQYF
CDR3 DNA: TGTGCCATCAGTGGCGGACAGGGAGAAGGAGAGACCCAGTACTTC

D gene: .
V gene: TRBV28
J gene: TRBJ2-5
clone size: .
CDR3 protein: CASSSIPTTGNQETQYF
CDR3 DNA: TGTGCCAGCAGTTCAATCCCCACGACAGGCAACCAAGAGACCCAGTACTTC

D gene: .
V gene: TRBV9
J gene: TRBJ1-4
clone size: .
CDR3 protein: CASSAQTNEKLFF
CDR3 DNA: TGTGCCAGCAGCGCCCAGACTAATGAAAAACTGTTTTTT

D gene: .
V gene: TRBV5-1
J gene: TRBJ2-5
clone size: .
CDR3 protein: CASRPDSLEETQYF
CDR3 DNA: TGCGCCAGCAGGCCGGACAGTTTGGAGGAGACCCAGTACTTC

D gene: .
V gene: TRBV5-1
J gene: TRBJ2-1
clone size: .
CDR3 protein: CASSLGTGSSYNEQFF
CDR3 DNA: TGCGCCAGCAGCTTGGGAACAGGGAGCTCCTACAATGAGCAGTTCTTC

D gene: .
V gene: TRBV9
J gene: TRBJ1-1
clone size: .
CDR3 protein: CASSITGSTEAFF
CDR3 DNA: TGTGCCAGCAGCATCACAGGGAGCACTGAAGCTTTCTTT

D gene: .
V gene: TRBV25-1
J gene: TRBJ1-4
clone size: .
CDR3 protein: CASSDARTNEKLFF
CDR3 DNA: TGTGCCAGCAGTGACGCCAGAACTAATGAAAAACTGTTTTTT

D gene: .
V gene: TRBV4-3
J gene: TRBJ1-6
clone size: .
CDR3 protein: CASSQDSTRGSPLHF
CDR3 DNA: TGCGCCAGCAGCCAAGATAGTACGAGGGGGTCACCCCTCCACTTT

D gene: .
V gene: TRBV29-1
J gene: TRBJ1-1
clone size: .
CDR3 protein: CSVSPNAGAWGLRAFF
CDR3 DNA: TGCAGCGTTTCTCCAAATGCTGGGGCGTGGGGTTTAAGGGCTTTCTTT

D gene: .
V gene: TRBV7-1
J gene: TRBJ2-6
clone size: once
CDR3 protein: CASSSESRGGWFSGQNSGANVLTF
CDR3 DNA: TGTGCCAGCAGCTCCGAAAGCAGGGGCGGATGGTTTTCGGGACAAAACTCTGGGGCCAACGTCCTGACTTTC

D gene: TRBD2
V gene: TRBV11-2
J gene: TRBJ2-5
clone size: .
CDR3 protein: CASSSIRGGGETQYF
CDR3 DNA: TGTGCCAGCAGCTCTATACGGGGGGGTGGAGAGACCCAGTACTTC

D gene: TRBD2
V gene: TRBV4-1
J gene: TRBJ2-3
clone size: .
CDR3 protein: CASSQTSGGTDTQYF
CDR3 DNA: TGCGCCAGCAGCCAGACTAGCGGGGGCACAGATACGCAGTATTTT

D gene: .
V gene: TRBV5-1
J gene: TRBJ2-5
clone size: .
CDR3 protein: CASSLDRPQETQYF
CDR3 DNA: TGCGCCAGCAGCTTAGACAGACCCCAAGAGACCCAGTACTTC

D gene: .
V gene: TRBV11-3
J gene: TRBJ2-2
clone size: once
CDR3 protein: CASSPQGFLGSGELFF
CDR3 DNA: TGTGCCAGCAGCCCCCAGGGTTTTCTTGGATCCGGGGAGCTGTTTTTT

D gene: .
V gene: TRBV4-3
J gene: TRBJ2-7
clone size: .
CDR3 protein: CASSQDPPDSLTSSYEQYF
CDR3 DNA: TGCGCCAGCAGCCAAGACCCCCCGGACAGCCTCACAAGCTCCTACGAGCAGTACTTC

D gene: .
V gene: TRBV27
J gene: TRBJ2-3
clone size: few
CDR3 protein: CASSQQGLDTQYF
CDR3 DNA: TGTGCCAGCAGTCAACAGGGTTTAGATACGCAGTATTTT

D gene: TRBD2
V gene: TRBV11-2
J gene: TRBJ2-1
clone size: few
CDR3 protein: CASSPWTSGGGNEQFF
CDR3 DNA: TGTGCCAGCAGCCCATGGACTAGCGGGGGGGGAAATGAGCAGTTCTTC

D gene: .
V gene: TRBV5-6
J gene: TRBJ2-4
clone size: .
CDR3 protein: CASTSHGEGKNIQYF
CDR3 DNA: TGTGCCAGCACCTCCCACGGAGAGGGCAAAAACATTCAGTACTTC

D gene: TRBD1
V gene: TRBV5-4
J gene: TRBJ2-7
clone size: .
CDR3 protein: CASSWGQGDEQYF
CDR3 DNA: TGTGCCAGCAGCTGGGGACAGGGTGACGAGCAGTACTTC

D gene: .
V gene: TRBV9
J gene: TRBJ2-7
clone size: .
CDR3 protein: CASSVGTEYEQYF
CDR3 DNA: TGTGCCAGCAGCGTAGGGACAGAGTACGAGCAGTACTTC

D gene: .
V gene: TRBV9
J gene: TRBJ2-1
clone size: .
CDR3 protein: CASSVGQNEQFF
CDR3 DNA: TGTGCCAGCAGCGTAGGACAAAATGAGCAGTTCTTC

D gene: TRBD1
V gene: TRBV19
J gene: TRBJ1-5
clone size: .
CDR3 protein: CASSTRTGSNQPQHF
CDR3 DNA: TGTGCCAGTAGTACCCGGACAGGGAGCAATCAGCCCCAGCATTTT

D gene: .
V gene: TRBV5-4
J gene: TRBJ2-7
clone size: .
CDR3 protein: CASGDDYEQYF
CDR3 DNA: TGTGCCAGCGGAGATGACTACGAGCAGTACTTC

D gene: .
V gene: TRBV27
J gene: TRBJ2-3
clone size: .
CDR3 protein: CASSHTDTQYF
CDR3 DNA: TGTGCCAGCAGTCACACAGATACGCAGTATTTT

D gene: TRBD1
V gene: TRBV9
J gene: TRBJ2-7
clone size: .
CDR3 protein: CASSVEQGGEQYF
CDR3 DNA: TGTGCCAGCAGCGTAGAACAGGGGGGCGAGCAGTACTTC

D gene: .
V gene: TRBV4-1
J gene: TRBJ1-1
clone size: once
CDR3 protein: CASSQDLRVGGLVTPNTEAFF
CDR3 DNA: TGCGCCAGCAGCCAAGATCTTAGGGTAGGGGGTCTCGTTACTCCGAACACTGAAGCTTTCTTT

D gene: .
V gene: TRBV7-2
J gene: TRBJ2-1
clone size: .
CDR3 protein: CASSYARSHEQFF
CDR3 DNA: TGTGCCAGCAGCTACGCCCGGTCCCATGAGCAGTTCTTC

D gene: TRBD2
V gene: TRBV7-9
J gene: TRBJ2-5
clone size: once
CDR3 protein: CSSSIGTSGGMQTQYF
CDR3 DNA: TGTTCCAGCAGCATCGGGACTAGCGGGGGAATGCAGACCCAGTACTTC

D gene: TRBD2
V gene: TRBV27
J gene: TRBJ2-1
clone size: .
CDR3 protein: CASSLFLSSGSGIGNEQFF
CDR3 DNA: TGTGCCAGCAGTTTATTTTTGTCCAGCGGGAGCGGTATTGGGAATGAGCAGTTCTTC

D gene: TRBD1
V gene: TRBV6-5
J gene: TRBJ2-7
clone size: .
CDR3 protein: CASSSNRGLTYEQYF
CDR3 DNA: TGTGCCAGCAGTTCGAACAGGGGGCTAACCTACGAGCAGTACTTC

D gene: .
V gene: TRBV9
J gene: TRBJ2-3
clone size: .
CDR3 protein: CASSDSSSTDTQYF
CDR3 DNA: TGTGCCAGCAGCGACTCCTCTAGCACAGATACGCAGTATTTT

D gene: TRBD1
V gene: TRBV25-1
J gene: TRBJ1-6
clone size: once
CDR3 protein: CASSATTGINSPLHF
CDR3 DNA: TGTGCCAGCAGTGCCACGACAGGGATTAATTCACCCCTCCACTTT

D gene: .
V gene: TRBV5-4
J gene: TRBJ2-5
clone size: .
CDR3 protein: CASSFPSLQETQYF
CDR3 DNA: TGTGCCAGCAGCTTTCCTAGTTTACAAGAGACCCAGTACTTC

D gene: TRBD1
V gene: TRBV5-4
J gene: TRBJ1-4
clone size: .
CDR3 protein: CASSSQGSSNEKLFF
CDR3 DNA: TGTGCCAGCAGTTCACAGGGGAGCTCTAATGAAAAACTGTTTTTT

D gene: TRBD2
V gene: TRBV30
J gene: TRBJ2-5
clone size: .
CDR3 protein: CAWSGGGSRETQYF
CDR3 DNA: TGTGCCTGGAGTGGTGGCGGGAGCCGGGAGACCCAGTACTTC

D gene: TRBD2
V gene: TRBV27
J gene: TRBJ2-7
clone size: .
CDR3 protein: CASRRVGGKAYEQYF
CDR3 DNA: TGTGCCAGCAGACGTGTGGGAGGGAAGGCCTACGAGCAGTACTTC

D gene: .
V gene: TRBV5-1
J gene: TRBJ2-5
clone size: .
CDR3 protein: CASSWEGGLVETQYF
CDR3 DNA: TGCGCCAGCAGCTGGGAAGGTGGACTTGTAGAGACCCAGTACTTC

D gene: .
V gene: TRBV5-1
J gene: TRBJ2-7
clone size: .
CDR3 protein: CASSLAAGYYEQYF
CDR3 DNA: TGCGCCAGCAGCTTGGCCGCAGGGTACTACGAGCAGTACTTC

D gene: .
V gene: TRBV5-6
J gene: TRBJ2-3
clone size: .
CDR3 protein: CASSLGRGTDTQYF
CDR3 DNA: TGTGCCAGCAGCTTGGGACGGGGGACAGATACGCAGTATTTT

D gene: TRBD1
V gene: TRBV5-1
J gene: TRBJ2-7
clone size: .
CDR3 protein: CASSSGQGTYEQYF
CDR3 DNA: TGCGCCAGCAGCAGTGGACAGGGTACCTACGAGCAGTACTTC

D gene: .
V gene: TRBV2
J gene: TRBJ2-2
clone size: .
CDR3 protein: CASSEVSGSTGELFF
CDR3 DNA: TGTGCCAGCAGTGAGGTGTCGGGGTCCACCGGGGAGCTGTTTTTT